This T cell receptor beta chain is drawn from a study of cytomegalovirus exposure and HLA in healthy donors (dated by TCRdb to the late 2010s). Background on the whole study: According to a later analysis, the 120 or so validation repertoires were produced on the same platform as the roughly 600 repertoires of the first cohort. The study aimed to test whether cataloging public T cell receptors could reveal signatures of past pathogen exposure. A separate validation cohort of 100 to 150 different subjects was used in addition to the roughly 670-subject first cohort. High-throughput TCR immunosequencing, statistical association of individual TCRs with disease status, and machine learning were combined to predict cytomegalovirus infection status. What the research found in general, with its limitations: While some public TCRs were present in many individuals, most TCR sequences turned up only very rarely across donors. Three of the identified cytomegalovirus-associated TCR beta chains were confirmed in vitro to be specific for cytomegalovirus antigens. In both the original and validation cohorts, the classifier was reported to diagnose cytomegalovirus status with high specificity and sensitivity. According to the authors, the approach could potentially be generalized to other disease states and immunological phenotypes. Subsequent analysis determined that TCRs grouped into clusters in the first cohort also showed a tendency toward co-occurrence across the 120 or so validation repertoires, and 94% of cluster scores exceeded 0. The validation cohort had no HLA typing available for a later analysis, so co-occurrence within that cohort was assessed over all 120 or so repertoires. The study listed approximately 150 TCR beta chains as associated with cytomegalovirus.

Library preparation employed the immunoSEQ multiplex PCR assay. Concerning the study's data processing: A statistical classification framework was developed to diagnose cytomegalovirus status using the catalog of TCR beta chain sequences. In TCRdb, the immuneACCESS table is reduced to in-frame sequences with V and J assigned. These tables do not hold every clone; where another copy was compared, an unresolved V gene accounts for under half, and the others remain unexplained. D and trimming come from the DNA, and the V and J calls and clone size come from that table. The sample table shows 250,000 to 350,000 clones, and around 86% are seen once. The ten largest clones add up to more than 0.8% of the sample. Based on the germline V gene, the CDR1 and CDR2 sequences are WSHSY and SAAADI. Including cysteine and phenylalanine, the CDR3 has 14 amino acids. CDR3 DNA is the only sequence kept; it has 42 bases, read in frame from the first base. Between the V and J ends, shortened by 3 bases and 7 bases respectively, the junction contains 12 bases.

Donors formed part of the validation cohort, which comprised some 120 subjects and was distinct from the first cohort of under 800 subjects. A remark on this clone: The target of this receptor is not known. The input lacks base qualities; no much larger clone sits a single base away.

The chain joins TRBV10-2 to TRBJ1-4; the D gene is possibly TRBD1, with 6 bases matching. The source material was PBMCs. This TCR was recovered from a young woman in good health and CMV-seronegative. At the DNA level, the sequence is TGCGCCAGCAGTGAACAGGGTCGAAGTGAAAAACTGTTTTTT. Its translation reads: CASSEQGRSEKLFF.